Below are 21 T cell receptor beta chains sequenced from a single sample in a study of shared clonotypes between healthy human individuals. Sequencing used immunoSEQ multiplex PCR; TCRdb keeps in-frame clones, though not all of them. This sample yields about 660,000 clones, of which around 67% are seen a single time; roughly 1.7% belongs to the top ten. Material: memory CD4+ T cells sorted from blood. Subset meaning: CD45RA-negative fraction. The source is a woman in her twenties or thirties in good health.

The CDR3 spells CASSPGLAEYNEQFF. In DNA, the CDR3 is TGTGCCAGCAGCCCGGGACTAGCAGAGTACAATGAGCAGTTCTTC. V gene TRBV11-2 combines with J gene TRBJ2-1; 9 nucleotides match TRBD2. V was pared by 5 bases and J by 4 bases, with 6 bases of the junction left unmatched. Looked up from germline, CDR1 is SGHAT and CDR2 is FQNNGV. This CDR3 has 15 residues.

The sample holds one count of this clone. The chain couples TRBV28 to TRBJ1-2, with no clear D. CDR1 MDHEN and CDR2 SYDVKM come from the germline V gene. V was shortened by 7 bases and J by 1 base, with 19 bases between the two germline ends. The CDR3 has 16 amino acids. The CDR3 here is CASTPHSGSGNYGYTF. The DNA of the CDR3 is TGTGCCAGCACCCCCCACTCAGGATCTGGTAACTATGGCTACACCTTC.

The chain is built from TRBV14 and TRBJ2-7; D may be TRBD2 (6 bases). This CDR3 comprises 14 residues. Trimming removed 5 bases at V and 0 bases at J, with 11 bases between. From germline, CDR1 is SGHDN and CDR2 FVKESK. This chain's CDR3 is CASSLTRLSYEQYF. In DNA form, the CDR3 reads TGTGCCAGCAGCTTGACTAGGCTCTCCTACGAGCAGTACTTC.

The chain employs TRBV6-1 and TRBJ1-4, with D unclear. Trimming pared 2 bases from V and 0 bases from J, leaving 10 bases between. The CDR3 is 16 residues long. Per germline, CDR1 MNHNS and CDR2 SASEGT. The CDR3 loop is CASSEPSYPTNEKLFF. In DNA, the CDR3 is TGTGCCAGCAGTGAACCCTCTTACCCAACTAATGAAAAACTGTTTTTT.

On this clone: One junction end does not reproduce the germline sequence, and a read error may be involved. This rearrangement joins TRBV18 to TRBJ2-7; 11 bases match TRBD2. The V gene's germline CDR1 is KGHSH and CDR2 LQKENI. The CDR3 is 15 amino acids. The CDR3 DNA reads TGTGCCAGCTCACCTGAGTCGATCGTCGGGACTAGCGGAAACTTC. Translating gives CASSPESIVGTSGNF.

J is TRBJ2-2 and V is TRBV7-7; D possibly corresponds to TRBD2 (5 bases). V lost 1 base to trimming and J lost 5 bases, with 17 bases between them. From germline, CDR1 is SSHAT and CDR2 FNYEAQ (reference sequence). The CDR3 runs 17 residues. The CDR3 coding sequence is TGTGCCAGCAGCTTAGACGGATCTAGCAGGAGAACCGGGGAGCTGTTTTTT. Translated: CASSLDGSSRRTGELFF.

The gene calls are TRBV28 and TRBJ2-5; D remains ambiguous. The germline V and J ends were trimmed by 2 bases and 5 bases, with 15 bases remaining between them. CDR1 MDHEN and CDR2 SYDVKM come from the germline V gene. This CDR3 region has 15 residues. The CDR3 region is CASSLGSAYRETQYF. CDR3 nucleotide sequence: TGTGCCAGCAGTTTAGGCTCGGCGTATAGGGAGACCCAGTACTTC.

The rearrangement joins TRBV11-2 to TRBJ2-7; the match to TRBD1 covers 10 bases. CDR1 is SGHAT, CDR2 FQNNGV, per germline. This CDR3 is 15 amino acids long. V lost 5 bases, J lost 7 bases, and 11 bases stayed unmatched. In DNA, the CDR3 is TGTGCCAGCAGCACCGCCGGGACAGGGGCTCGGGAGCAGTACTTC. The encoded protein is CASSTAGTGAREQYF. The whole variable domain, filled in from reference TRBV11-2 and TRBJ2-7, reads EAGVAQSPRYKIIEKRQSVAFWCNPISGHATLYWYQQILGQGPKLLIQFQNNGVVDDSQLPKDRFSAERLKGVDSTLKIQPAKLEDSAVYLCASSTAGTGAREQYFGPGTRLTVT.

This clone was observed a single time. The rearrangement uses TRBV28 and TRBJ2-7, with 9 nucleotides matching TRBD1. With V trimmed by 2 bases and J by 0 bases, 8 bases remained unmatched. The CDR3 loop spans 17 amino acids. Germline V gives CDR1 MDHEN, CDR2 SYDVKM. In nucleotides, the CDR3 is TGTGCCAGCAGTTTACCGAATGGACAGGGGACCTCCTACGAGCAGTACTTC. Amino acids: CASSLPNGQGTSYEQYF.

V gene TRBV6-4 combines with J gene TRBJ2-2; D is unclear. The CDR3 length is 15 residues. Germline V gene sequence: CDR1 MRHNA, CDR2 SNTAGT. Between the trimmed V and J ends, which lost 3 bases and 2 bases, there was a span of 10 bases. The CDR3 loop reads CASSDRPGNTGELFF. DNA for the CDR3: TGTGCCAGCAGTGATCGTCCGGGTAACACCGGGGAGCTGTTTTTT.

Concerning this clone itself: In the same sample, other DNA sequences code for this CDR3. The V call is TRBV7-2, the J call TRBJ1-2; no firm D call. The CDR3 is 11 residues long. Trimming removed 2 bases at V and 5 bases at J, with 3 bases between. The germline V gene has CDR1 SGHTA and CDR2 FQGNSA. CDR3 DNA sequence: TGTGCCAGCAGCTTAACGTATGGCTACACCTTC. Protein sequence: CASSLTYGYTF. The full variable domain, with the rest looked up from reference TRBV7-2 and TRBJ1-2, is GAGVSQSPSNKVTEKGKDVELRCDPISGHTALYWYRQSLGQGLEFLIYFQGNSAPDKSGLPSDRFSAERTGGSVSTLTIQRTQQEDSAVYLCASSLTYGYTFGSGTRLTVV.

The rearrangement uses TRBV9 and TRBJ1-1, with unresolved D. V gave up 4 bases and J gave up 1 base, with 14 bases separating them. There are 15 residues in the CDR3. The germline CDR1 and CDR2 sequences are SGDLS and YYNGEE. The CDR3: CASSSRPGGNTEAFF. The CDR3 DNA sequence: TGTGCCAGCAGCTCACGACCCGGTGGGAACACTGAAGCTTTCTTT.

This clone was counted between two and nine times. V gene TRBV15 combines with J gene TRBJ1-1; D might be TRBD1 (6 bases). CDR1 is LNHNV and CDR2 is YYDKDF in the germline V gene (reference sequence). This CDR3 has 13 amino acids. The V gene lost 5 bases and the J gene lost 1 base, with 8 bases spanning the gap. The CDR3 nucleotides are TGTGCCACCAGCCTGGGACAGAACACTGAAGCTTTCTTT. Its translation is CATSLGQNTEAFF.

This chain joins TRBV7-2 and TRBJ1-4; possible D gene TRBD1, 5 bases. Trimming stripped 3 bases from V and 8 bases from J, with 13 bases between. The CDR3 has 14 residues. Germline lookup yields CDR1 SGHTA and CDR2 FQGNSA. CDR3 in amino acids: CASSFSRAGEKLFF. In DNA form, the CDR3 reads TGTGCCAGCAGCTTTTCCAGGGCGGGGGAAAAACTGTTTTTT.

CDR3: CASSLHWGPNTEAFF. CDR3 nucleotide sequence: TGTGCCAGCAGCTTGCACTGGGGGCCGAACACTGAAGCTTTCTTT. The chain couples TRBV11-2 to TRBJ1-1, with a possible D match to TRBD1 (6 bases). Germline V gene data show CDR1 as SGHAT and CDR2 as FQNNGV. The CDR3 contains 15 residues. The germline V and J ends were trimmed by 3 bases and 1 base, with 12 bases remaining between them.

This clone appeared many times. The CDR3 loop is CASSQVDMGFSYNEQFF. The CDR3 coding sequence is TGCGCCAGCAGCCAAGTTGATATGGGTTTCTCCTACAATGAGCAGTTCTTC. The J gene is TRBJ2-1, the V gene TRBV4-1; D uncertain. The CDR3 is made up of 17 amino acids. Germline V gene sequence: CDR1 MGHRA, CDR2 YSYEKL. Trimming removed 1 base from V and 0 bases from J, with 13 bases in between.

This clone is a singleton in its sample. The chain couples TRBV5-5 to TRBJ2-2; D tentatively reads TRBD1 or TRBD2 (6 bases each). The CDR3 totals 11 residues. V was trimmed by 0 bases and J by 14 bases, leaving 8 bases between them. Germline CDR1 and CDR2: SGHKS and YYEKEE (reference sequence). CDR3 nucleotide sequence: TGTGCCAGCAGCTTGGAGGGGGGACTGTTTTTT. Translating gives CASSLEGGLFF.

The chain employs TRBV7-9 and TRBJ1-3; no reliable D call. The CDR3 runs 16 residues. Trimming cost V 2 bases and J 0 bases, with 11 bases left between them. The germline V gene has CDR1 SEHNR and CDR2 FQNEAQ (reference sequence). CDR3 in DNA: TGTGCCAGCAGCTTAACTGGACTGACCTCTGGAAACACCATATATTTT. This encodes CASSLTGLTSGNTIYF.

This clone was seen once. The chain couples TRBV12-1 to TRBJ2-2; the table's D call TRBD1 went unverified against the DNA. TRBV12-1 is a listed pseudogene. The CDR3 has 16 residues. As DNA, the CDR3 is TGTGCCAGCAGCCACCAGTTCCAGGGCTTCACCGGGGAGCTGTTTTTT. Translating gives CASSHQFQGFTGELFF.

In this sample, this clone turned up a few times. V gene TRBV19 combines with J gene TRBJ1-5; no clear D. Germline assignment: CDR1 LNHDA and CDR2 SQIVND (reference sequence). V lost 3 bases and J 3 bases, leaving 6 bases between the germline ends. The length of the CDR3 is 13 residues. The CDR3 DNA reads TGTGCCAGTAGTATGATGGACAATCAGCCCCAGCATTTT. The encoded protein is CASSMMDNQPQHF.

The rearrangement uses TRBV25-1 and TRBJ2-5; possibly TRBD1 for D (6 bases). The germline CDR1 and CDR2 sequences are MGHDK and SYGVNS. The CDR3 has 12 amino acids. Trimming removed 7 bases from V and 1 base from J, with 7 bases in between. The CDR3 region is CASNRVQETQYF. CDR3 DNA: TGTGCCAGCAACAGGGTCCAAGAGACCCAGTACTTC. The whole variable domain, remainder taken from reference TRBV25-1 and TRBJ2-5, is EADIYQTPRYLVIGTGKKITLECSQTMGHDKMYWYQQDPGMELHLIHYSYGVNSTEKGDLSSESTVSRIRTEHFPLTLESARPSHTSQYLCASNRVQETQYFGPGTRLLVL.